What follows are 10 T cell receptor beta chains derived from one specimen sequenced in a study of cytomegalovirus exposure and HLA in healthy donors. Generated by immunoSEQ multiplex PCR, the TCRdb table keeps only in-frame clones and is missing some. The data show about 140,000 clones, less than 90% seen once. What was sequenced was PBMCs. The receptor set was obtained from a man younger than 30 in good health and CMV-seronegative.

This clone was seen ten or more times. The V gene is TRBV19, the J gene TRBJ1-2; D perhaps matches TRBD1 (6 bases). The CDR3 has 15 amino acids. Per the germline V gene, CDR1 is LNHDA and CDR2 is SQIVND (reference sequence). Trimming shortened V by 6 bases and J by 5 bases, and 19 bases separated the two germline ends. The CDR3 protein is CASSLLGASLYGYTF. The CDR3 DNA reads TGTGCCAGTAGCCTCCTGGGGGCCAGTTTATATGGCTACACCTTC.

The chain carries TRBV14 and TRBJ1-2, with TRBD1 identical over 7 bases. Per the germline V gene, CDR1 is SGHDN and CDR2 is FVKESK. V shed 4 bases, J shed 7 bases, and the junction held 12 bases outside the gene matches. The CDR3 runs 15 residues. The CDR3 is CASSLVNGQAAGYTF. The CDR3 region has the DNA TGTGCCAGCAGCCTCGTCAACGGACAGGCGGCTGGCTACACCTTC.

The CDR3 is CSVEEDRDPYNEQFF. The CDR3 bases are TGCAGCGTTGAAGAGGACAGGGACCCCTACAATGAGCAGTTCTTC. The chain recombines TRBV29-1 with TRBJ2-1; TRBD1 matches at 8 bases. The CDR3 length is 15 residues. Germline CDR1 and CDR2: SQVTM and ANQGSEA. Germline trimming cut 0 bases from V and 2 bases from J; bases unmatched to any gene: 3.

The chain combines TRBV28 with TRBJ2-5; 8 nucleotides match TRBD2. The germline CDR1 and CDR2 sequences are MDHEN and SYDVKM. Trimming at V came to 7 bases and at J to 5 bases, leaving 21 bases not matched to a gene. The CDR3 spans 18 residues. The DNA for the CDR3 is TGTGCCAGCACCATTGAAGCTCTTTTCCCCTCGGGGGGGGAGACCCAGTACTTC. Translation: CASTIEALFPSGGETQYF. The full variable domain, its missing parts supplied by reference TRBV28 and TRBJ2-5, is DVKVTQSSRYLVKRTGEKVFLECVQDMDHENMFWYRQDPGLGLRLIYFSYDVKMKEKGDIPEGYSVSREKKERFSLILESASTNQTSMYLCASTIEALFPSGGETQYFGPGTRLLVL.

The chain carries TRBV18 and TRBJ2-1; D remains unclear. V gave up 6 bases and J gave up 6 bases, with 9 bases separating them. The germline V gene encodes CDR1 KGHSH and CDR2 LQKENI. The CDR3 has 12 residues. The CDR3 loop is CASSSERNEQFF. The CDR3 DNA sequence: TGTGCCAGCTCCTCCGAGCGCAATGAGCAGTTCTTC. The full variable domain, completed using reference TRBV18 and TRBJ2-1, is NAGVMQNPRHLVRRRGQEARLRCSPMKGHSHVYWYRQLPEEGLKFMVYLQKENIIDESGMPKERFSAEFPKEGPSILRIQQVVRGDSAAYFCASSSERNEQFFGPGTRLTVL.

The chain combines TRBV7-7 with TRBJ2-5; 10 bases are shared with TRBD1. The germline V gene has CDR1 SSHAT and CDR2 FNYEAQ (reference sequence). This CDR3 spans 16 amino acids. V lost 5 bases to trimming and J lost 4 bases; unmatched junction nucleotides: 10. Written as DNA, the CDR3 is TGTGCCAGCAGCCCGGACAGGGGGTTTCAGGGAGAGACCCAGTACTTC. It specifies CASSPDRGFQGETQYF. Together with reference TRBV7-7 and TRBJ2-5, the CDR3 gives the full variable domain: GAGVSQSPRYKVTKRGQDVTLRCDPISSHATLYWYQQALGQGPEFLTYFNYEAQPDKSGLPSDRFSAERPEGSISTLTIQRTEQRDSAMYRCASSPDRGFQGETQYFGPGTRLLVL.

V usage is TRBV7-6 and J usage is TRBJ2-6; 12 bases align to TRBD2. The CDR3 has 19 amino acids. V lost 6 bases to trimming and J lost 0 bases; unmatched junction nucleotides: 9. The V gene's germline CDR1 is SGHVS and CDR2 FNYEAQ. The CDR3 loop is CASSPGTSGPYSGANVLTF. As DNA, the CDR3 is TGTGCCAGCAGTCCTGGGACTAGCGGGCCATACTCTGGGGCCAACGTCCTGACTTTC.

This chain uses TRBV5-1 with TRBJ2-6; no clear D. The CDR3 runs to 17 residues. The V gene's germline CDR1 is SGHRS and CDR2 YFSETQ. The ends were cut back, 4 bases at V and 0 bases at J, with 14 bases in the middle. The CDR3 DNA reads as TGCGCCAGCAGCCCTAACTACCGCGGCTCTGGGGCCAACGTCCTGACTTTC. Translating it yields CASSPNYRGSGANVLTF.

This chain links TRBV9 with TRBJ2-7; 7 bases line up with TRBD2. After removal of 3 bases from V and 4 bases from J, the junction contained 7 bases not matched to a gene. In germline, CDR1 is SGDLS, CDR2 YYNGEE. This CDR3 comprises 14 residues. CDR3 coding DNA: TGTGCCAGCAGCGAGTCCGGGGGGTTTTACGAGCAGTACTTC. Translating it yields CASSESGGFYEQYF.

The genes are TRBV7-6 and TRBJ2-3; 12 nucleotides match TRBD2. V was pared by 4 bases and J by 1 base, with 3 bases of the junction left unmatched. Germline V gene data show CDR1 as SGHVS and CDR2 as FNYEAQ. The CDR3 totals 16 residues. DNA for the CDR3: TGTGCCAGCAGCTATCGACTAGCGGGAGGCACAGATACGCAGTATTTT. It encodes CASSYRLAGGTDTQYF.